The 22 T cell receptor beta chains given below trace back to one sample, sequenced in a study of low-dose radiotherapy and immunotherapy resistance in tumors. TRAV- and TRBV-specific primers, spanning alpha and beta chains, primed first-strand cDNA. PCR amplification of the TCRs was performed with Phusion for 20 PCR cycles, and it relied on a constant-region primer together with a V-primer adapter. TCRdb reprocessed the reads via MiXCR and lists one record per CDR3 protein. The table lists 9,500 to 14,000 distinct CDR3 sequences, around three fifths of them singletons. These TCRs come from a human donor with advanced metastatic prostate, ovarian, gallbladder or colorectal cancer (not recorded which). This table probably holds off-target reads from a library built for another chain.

CDR3 region: CAGRWGRDTEAFF. For the CDR3, the DNA is TGTGCCGGACGTTGGGGGAGGGACACTGAAGCTTTCTTT. V is TRBV6-2 or TRBV6-3 and J is TRBJ1-1; D perhaps matches TRBD1 (5 bases). The CDR3 covers 13 residues. Germline CDR1 reads MNHEY; CDR2 reads SVGEGT. V lost 11 bases and J 3 bases, leaving 16 bases between the germline ends.

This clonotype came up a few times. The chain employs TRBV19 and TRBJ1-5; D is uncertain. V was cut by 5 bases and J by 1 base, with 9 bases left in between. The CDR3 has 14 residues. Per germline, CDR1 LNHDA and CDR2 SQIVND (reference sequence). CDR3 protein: CASSLHRSNQPQHF. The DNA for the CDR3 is TGTGCCAGTAGTTTACACAGAAGCAATCAGCCCCAGCATTTT. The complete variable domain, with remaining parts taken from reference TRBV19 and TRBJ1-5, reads DGGITQSPKYLFRKEGQNVTLSCEQNLNHDAMYWYRQDPGQGLRLIYYSQIVNDFQKGDIAEGYSVSREKKESFPLTVTSAQKNPTAFYLCASSLHRSNQPQHFGDGTRLSIL.

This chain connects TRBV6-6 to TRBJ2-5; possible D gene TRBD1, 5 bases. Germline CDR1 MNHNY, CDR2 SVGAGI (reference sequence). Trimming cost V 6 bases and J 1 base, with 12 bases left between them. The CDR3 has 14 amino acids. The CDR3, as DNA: TGTGCCAGCAGCTTGACAGTGCTCCAAGAGACCCAGTACTTC. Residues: CASSLTVLQETQYF.

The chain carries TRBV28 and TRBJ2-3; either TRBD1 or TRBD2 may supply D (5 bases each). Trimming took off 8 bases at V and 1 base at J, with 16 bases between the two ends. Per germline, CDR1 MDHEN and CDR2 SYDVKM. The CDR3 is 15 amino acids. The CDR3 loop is CASFPEGIGTDTQYF. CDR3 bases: TGTGCCAGCTTTCCCGAGGGGATAGGCACAGATACGCAGTATTTT.

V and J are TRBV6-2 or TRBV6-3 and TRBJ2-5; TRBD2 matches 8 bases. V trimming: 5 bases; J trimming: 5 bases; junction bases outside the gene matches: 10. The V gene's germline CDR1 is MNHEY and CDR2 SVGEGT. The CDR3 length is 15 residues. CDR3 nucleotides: TGTGCCAGCAGTAAACCACCGGGACTAGACGAGACCCAGTACTTC. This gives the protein CASSKPPGLDETQYF.

The CDR3 bases are TGCAGTGCTAGAGATCTCCTAGGACAGGGGGCTTTTGGCAATCAGCCCCAGCATTTT. Translating it yields CSARDLLGQGAFGNQPQHF. The rearrangement uses TRBV20-1 and TRBJ1-5, with TRBD1 matching over 11 bases. Per the germline V gene, CDR1 is DFQATT and CDR2 is SNEGSKA (reference sequence). The junction had 12 bases not matched to a gene; V was cut back by 0 bases and J by 2 bases. CDR3 length: 19 residues.

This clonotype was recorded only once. CDR3 coding DNA: TGTGCCAGCAGCCAAACAGGGGGCGCTAGGAATTCACCCCTCCACTTT. This gives the protein CASSQTGGARNSPLHF. The chain joins TRBV3-1 to TRBJ1-6; 9 nucleotides align to TRBD1. This CDR3 spans 16 amino acids. With V trimmed by 2 bases and J by 7 bases, 6 bases remained unmatched. Germline CDR1 LGHDT, CDR2 YNNKEL (reference sequence).

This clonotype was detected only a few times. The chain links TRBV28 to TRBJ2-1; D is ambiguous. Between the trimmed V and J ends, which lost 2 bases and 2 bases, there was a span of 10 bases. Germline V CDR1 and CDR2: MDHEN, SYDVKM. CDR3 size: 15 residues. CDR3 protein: CASSLRNKPYNEQFF. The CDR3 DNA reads TGTGCCAGCAGTTTACGGAATAAACCCTACAATGAGCAGTTCTTC.

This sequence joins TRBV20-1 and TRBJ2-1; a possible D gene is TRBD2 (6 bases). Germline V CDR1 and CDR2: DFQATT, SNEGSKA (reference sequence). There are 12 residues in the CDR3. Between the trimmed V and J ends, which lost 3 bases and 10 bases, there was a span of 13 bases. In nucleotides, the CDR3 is TGCAGTGCTAGGGACTATATCAAGGAGCAGTTCTTC. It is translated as CSARDYIKEQFF.

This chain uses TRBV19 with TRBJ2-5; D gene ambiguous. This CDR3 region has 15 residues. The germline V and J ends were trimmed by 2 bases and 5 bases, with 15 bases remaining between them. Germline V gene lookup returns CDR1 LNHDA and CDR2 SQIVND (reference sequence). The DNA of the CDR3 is TGTGCCAGTAGTATACCCGCGCTTGCCGGGGAGACCCAGTACTTC. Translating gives CASSIPALAGETQYF.

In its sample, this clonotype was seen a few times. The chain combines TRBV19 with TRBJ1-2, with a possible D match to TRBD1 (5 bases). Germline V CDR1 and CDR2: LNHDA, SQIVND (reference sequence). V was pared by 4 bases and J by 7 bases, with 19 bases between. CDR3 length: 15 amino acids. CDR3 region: CASSRRGPGHPGYTF. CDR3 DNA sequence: TGTGCCAGTAGTAGACGAGGGCCAGGGCACCCTGGCTACACCTTC.

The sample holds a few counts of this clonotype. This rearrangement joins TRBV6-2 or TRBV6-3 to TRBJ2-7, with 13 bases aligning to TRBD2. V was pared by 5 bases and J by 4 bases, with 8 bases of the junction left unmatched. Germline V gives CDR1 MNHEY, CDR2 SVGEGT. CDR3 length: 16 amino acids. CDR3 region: CASSTPGLAGVYEQYF. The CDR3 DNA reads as TGTGCCAGCAGTACACCAGGACTAGCGGGAGTGTACGAGCAGTACTTC.

The CDR3 protein is CASSEGQNYGYTF. CDR3 sequence (DNA): TGTGCCAGCAGTGAAGGTCAGAACTATGGCTACACCTTC. The chain uses TRBV2 and TRBJ1-2; D gene uncertain. Germline lookup yields CDR1 SNHLY and CDR2 FYNNEI. This CDR3 is 13 amino acids long. With 1 base removed from V and 2 bases from J, the gap between germline ends came to 5 bases. Using reference TRBV2 and TRBJ1-2 for the parts outside the CDR3, the full variable domain is EPEVTQTPSHQVTQMGQEVILRCVPISNHLYFYWYRQILGQKVEFLVSFYNNEISEKSEIFDDQFSVERPDGSNFTLKIRSTKLEDSAMYFCASSEGQNYGYTFGSGTRLTVV.

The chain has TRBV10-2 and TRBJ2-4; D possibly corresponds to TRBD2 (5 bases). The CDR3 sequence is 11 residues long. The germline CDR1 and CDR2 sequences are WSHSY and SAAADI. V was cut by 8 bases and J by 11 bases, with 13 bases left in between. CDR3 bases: TGCGCCAGCGTTGAGGGTCTTGTTCAGTACTTC. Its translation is CASVEGLVQYF.

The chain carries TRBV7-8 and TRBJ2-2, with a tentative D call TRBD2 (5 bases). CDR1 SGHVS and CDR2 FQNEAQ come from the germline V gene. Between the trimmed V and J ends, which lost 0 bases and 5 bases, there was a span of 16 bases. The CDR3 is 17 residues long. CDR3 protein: CASSLARGRIGTGELFF. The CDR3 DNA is TGTGCCAGCAGCTTAGCGCGCGGGCGAATTGGGACCGGGGAGCTGTTTTTT.

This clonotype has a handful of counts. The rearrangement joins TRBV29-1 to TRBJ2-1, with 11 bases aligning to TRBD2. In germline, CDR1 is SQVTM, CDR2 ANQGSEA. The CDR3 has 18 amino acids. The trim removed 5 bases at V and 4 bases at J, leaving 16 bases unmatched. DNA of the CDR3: TGCAGCGTTAGGGGGGGACTAGCGGACTCCCATCAATACAATGAGCAGTTCTTC. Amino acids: CSVRGGLADSHQYNEQFF.

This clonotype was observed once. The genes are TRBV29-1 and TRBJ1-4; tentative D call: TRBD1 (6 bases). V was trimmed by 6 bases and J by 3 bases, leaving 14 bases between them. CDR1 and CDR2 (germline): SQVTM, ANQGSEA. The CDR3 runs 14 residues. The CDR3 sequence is CSVGATGSNEKLFF. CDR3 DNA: TGCAGCGTGGGGGCGACCGGGTCTAATGAAAAACTGTTTTTT.

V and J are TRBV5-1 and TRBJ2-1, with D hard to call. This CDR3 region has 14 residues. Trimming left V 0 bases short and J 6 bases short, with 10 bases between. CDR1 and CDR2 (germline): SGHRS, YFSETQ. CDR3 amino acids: CASSLAGIVNEQFF. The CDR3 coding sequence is TGCGCCAGCAGCTTGGCAGGAATTGTCAATGAGCAGTTCTTC.

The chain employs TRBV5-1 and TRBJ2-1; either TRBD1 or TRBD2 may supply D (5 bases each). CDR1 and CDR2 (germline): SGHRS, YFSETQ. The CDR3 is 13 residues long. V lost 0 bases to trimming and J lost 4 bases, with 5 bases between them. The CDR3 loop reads CASSLGGYNEQFF. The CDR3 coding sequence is TGCGCCAGCAGCTTGGGGGGGTACAATGAGCAGTTCTTC.

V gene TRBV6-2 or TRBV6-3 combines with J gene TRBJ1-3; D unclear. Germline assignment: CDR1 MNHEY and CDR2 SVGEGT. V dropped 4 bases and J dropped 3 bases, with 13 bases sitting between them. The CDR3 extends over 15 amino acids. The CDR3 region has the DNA TGTGCCAGCAGTTTGGGCAGTAGGTTTGGAAACACCATATATTTT. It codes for CASSLGSRFGNTIYF.

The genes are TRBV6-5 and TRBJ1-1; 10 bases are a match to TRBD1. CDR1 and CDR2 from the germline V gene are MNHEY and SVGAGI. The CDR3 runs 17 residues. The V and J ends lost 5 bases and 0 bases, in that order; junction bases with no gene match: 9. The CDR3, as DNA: TGTGCCAGCAGTCCCCCCGGGACAGGGGTGATGAACACTGAAGCTTTCTTT. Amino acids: CASSPPGTGVMNTEAFF.

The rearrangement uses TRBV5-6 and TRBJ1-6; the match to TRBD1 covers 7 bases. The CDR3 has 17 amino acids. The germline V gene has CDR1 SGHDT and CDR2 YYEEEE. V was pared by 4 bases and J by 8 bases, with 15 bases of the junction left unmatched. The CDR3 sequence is CASSIGQVPGEDSPLHF. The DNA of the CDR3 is TGTGCCAGCAGCATCGGACAGGTCCCTGGGGAAGATTCACCCCTCCACTTT.